The rows below give T cell receptor beta chains drawn from one sample of a study of blood T cell repertoires in COVID-19. Assay used: immunoSEQ multiplex PCR; TCRdb lists only in-frame clones, some missing. The sample holds about 90,000 clones; 70% to 90% are singletons and the top ten take 3% to 4%. The sample was peripheral blood. The source of these receptors is a man aged 50 to 60 with acute or convalescent COVID-19. Both conserved end residues are part of each CDR3. Each record gives: clone size, J gene, V gene, D gene, CDR3 DNA, CDR3 protein. A D gene is named only where the DNA matches it firmly. A row's size may be missing; if present it is once, few, many or a size class.

clone size: -
J gene: TRBJ1-1
V gene: TRBV4-3
D gene: TRBD1
CDR3 DNA: TGCGCCAGCAGCCAAGATAGTACAGGGGGCCTCTACACTGAAGCTTTCTTT
CDR3 protein: CASSQDSTGGLYTEAFF

clone size: -
J gene: TRBJ2-1
V gene: TRBV30
D gene: -
CDR3 DNA: TGTGCCTGCCCCCGGGTAAACAATGAGCAGTTCTTC
CDR3 protein: CACPRVNNEQFF

clone size: -
J gene: TRBJ1-1
V gene: TRBV6-1
D gene: TRBD1
CDR3 DNA: TGTGCCAGCAGTGAATTGGGACAGGGGAGAGCTGAAGCTTTCTTT
CDR3 protein: CASSELGQGRAEAFF

clone size: -
J gene: TRBJ2-5
V gene: TRBV7-2
D gene: -
CDR3 DNA: TGTGCCAGCAGCCAAGGAGCGGAACAAGAGACCCAGTACTTC
CDR3 protein: CASSQGAEQETQYF

clone size: -
J gene: TRBJ1-2
V gene: TRBV18
D gene: -
CDR3 DNA: TGTGCCAGCTCACCACGCGAGGGAAACTATGGCTACACCTTC
CDR3 protein: CASSPREGNYGYTF

clone size: -
J gene: TRBJ2-7
V gene: TRBV7-6
D gene: TRBD1
CDR3 DNA: TGTGCCAGCGGAACTGGACAGGGGGCGTACGAGCAGTACTTC
CDR3 protein: CASGTGQGAYEQYF

clone size: -
J gene: TRBJ2-1
V gene: TRBV11-3
D gene: TRBD1
CDR3 DNA: TGTGCCAGCAGCGCCCGGACAGGGGCCTACAATGAGCAGTTCTTC
CDR3 protein: CASSARTGAYNEQFF

clone size: -
J gene: TRBJ2-3
V gene: TRBV24-1
D gene: -
CDR3 DNA: TGTGCCACCACCCGAACAGGGAATCAGGGAGATACGCAGTATTTT
CDR3 protein: CATTRTGNQGDTQYF

clone size: -
J gene: TRBJ2-6
V gene: TRBV5-6
D gene: TRBD1
CDR3 DNA: TGTGCCAGCAGCTTGATGAGACAGGGCTACTCTGGGGCCAACGTCCTGACTTTC
CDR3 protein: CASSLMRQGYSGANVLTF

clone size: -
J gene: TRBJ2-1
V gene: TRBV4-3
D gene: TRBD2
CDR3 DNA: TGCGCCAGCAGCCAAGGTGGAGCGGGAGTTCTCGATGAGCAGTTCTTC
CDR3 protein: CASSQGGAGVLDEQFF

clone size: -
J gene: TRBJ1-1
V gene: TRBV6-5
D gene: -
CDR3 DNA: TGTGCCAGCAGTTACAGGAGCAACACTGAAGCTTTCTTT
CDR3 protein: CASSYRSNTEAFF

clone size: -
J gene: TRBJ2-5
V gene: TRBV18
D gene: -
CDR3 DNA: TGTGCCAGCTCACCGCAAAGTTCGGAAGAGACCCAGTACTTC
CDR3 protein: CASSPQSSEETQYF

clone size: -
J gene: TRBJ1-1
V gene: TRBV28
D gene: -
CDR3 DNA: TGTGCCACCCAGACAGCCCGTGAAGCTTTCTTT
CDR3 protein: CATQTAREAFF

clone size: -
J gene: TRBJ2-1
V gene: TRBV9
D gene: TRBD2
CDR3 DNA: TGTGCCAGCAGCGTAACCCAGACTAGCGGTACTCAACACAATGAGCAGTTCTTC
CDR3 protein: CASSVTQTSGTQHNEQFF

clone size: once
J gene: TRBJ2-2
V gene: TRBV3-1/TRBV3-2
D gene: TRBD2
CDR3 DNA: TGTGCCAGCAGCCAACCTAGGGAAACTAGCGGTAAGAACACCGGGGAGCTGTTTTTT
CDR3 protein: CASSQPRETSGKNTGELFF

clone size: -
J gene: TRBJ1-1
V gene: TRBV19
D gene: TRBD1
CDR3 DNA: TGTGCCAGTAGGACCGGGACAGGGGGGAATTGGAACACTGAAGCTTTCTTT
CDR3 protein: CASRTGTGGNWNTEAFF

clone size: -
J gene: TRBJ1-1
V gene: TRBV6-5
D gene: -
CDR3 DNA: TGTGCCAGCAGTTACCCTGACAGGCCGGGAGCTTTCTTT
CDR3 protein: CASSYPDRPGAFF

clone size: -
J gene: TRBJ2-7
V gene: TRBV4-2
D gene: TRBD2
CDR3 DNA: TGTGCCAGCAGCCAGGGACTAGCGCTCTACGAGCAGTACTTC
CDR3 protein: CASSQGLALYEQYF

clone size: -
J gene: TRBJ2-5
V gene: TRBV2
D gene: TRBD2
CDR3 DNA: TGTGCCAGCAGGGAACAGGGACTAGCGGCAGAGACCCAGTACTTC
CDR3 protein: CASREQGLAAETQYF

clone size: -
J gene: TRBJ1-5
V gene: TRBV19
D gene: TRBD1
CDR3 DNA: TGTGCCGCCACAGGGGCCACCCACCTCAATCAGCCCCAGCATTTT
CDR3 protein: CAATGATHLNQPQHF

clone size: few
J gene: TRBJ1-5
V gene: TRBV2
D gene: TRBD1
CDR3 DNA: TGTGCCAGCAGTGAAGGGGACAGGGTTCTCGAGGGCAATCAGCCCCAGCATTTT
CDR3 protein: CASSEGDRVLEGNQPQHF

clone size: -
J gene: TRBJ1-1
V gene: TRBV5-1
D gene: TRBD1
CDR3 DNA: TGCGCCAGCACCCGACAGGGGACCACTGAAGCTTTCTTT
CDR3 protein: CASTRQGTTEAFF

clone size: -
J gene: TRBJ1-2
V gene: TRBV6-2/TRBV6-3
D gene: TRBD1
CDR3 DNA: TGTGCCAGCAGTTCGGCAGGGGGAGGCTACACCTTC
CDR3 protein: CASSSAGGGYTF

clone size: -
J gene: TRBJ1-5
V gene: TRBV28
D gene: TRBD1
CDR3 DNA: TGTGCCAGCAGTCCCGACAGGGGCAGCAATCAGCCCCAGCATTTT
CDR3 protein: CASSPDRGSNQPQHF

clone size: few
J gene: TRBJ2-7
V gene: TRBV27
D gene: TRBD2
CDR3 DNA: TGTGCCAGCAGTTTCGCTAGCGGGTCAACCTACGAGCAGTACTTC
CDR3 protein: CASSFASGSTYEQYF

clone size: -
J gene: TRBJ1-1
V gene: TRBV5-1
D gene: TRBD1
CDR3 DNA: TGCGCCAGCAGCTTAGGACAGGCCGGGCGGGACACTGAAGCTTTCTTT
CDR3 protein: CASSLGQAGRDTEAFF

clone size: -
J gene: TRBJ1-5
V gene: TRBV11-2
D gene: -
CDR3 DNA: TGTGCCAGCAGCCCCGGGACACCCCTTCAGCCCCAGCATTTT
CDR3 protein: CASSPGTPLQPQHF

clone size: -
J gene: TRBJ2-1
V gene: TRBV3-1/TRBV3-2
D gene: TRBD2
CDR3 DNA: TGTGCCAGCAGCCAAGTGGGAGGAGCGGGGGGGCCCTCGCTCCCCAGCTCCTACAATGAGCAGTTCTTC
CDR3 protein: CASSQVGGAGGPSLPSSYNEQFF

clone size: once
J gene: TRBJ1-1
V gene: TRBV5-6
D gene: TRBD1
CDR3 DNA: TGTGCCAGCAGCTTGGGGACAGGGAACACTGAAGCTTTCTTT
CDR3 protein: CASSLGTGNTEAFF

clone size: -
J gene: TRBJ2-7
V gene: TRBV28
D gene: -
CDR3 DNA: TGTGCCAGCAAGTTAGTTATAAGCTACGAGCAGTACTTC
CDR3 protein: CASKLVISYEQYF